The 3 T cell receptor beta chains below were found in one sample sequenced in a study of long-term antiretroviral therapy in people with HIV. Survey-level immunoSEQ v3.0 assays were run. The assay was immunoSEQ multiplex PCR, and TCRdb's table has in-frame clones only and misses some. Seen here are roughly 34,000 clones, approximately 84% observed once, and the top ten hold around 4.6%. Material: unsorted PBMCs, obtained 2.8 years before starting antiretroviral therapy. The origin of the receptors is a woman in her thirties with HIV.

The chain links TRBV5-1 to TRBJ2-5; possibly TRBD2 for D (6 bases). There are 12 residues in the CDR3. CDR1 and CDR2 from the germline V gene are SGHRS and YFSETQ. Trimming left V 8 bases short and J 6 bases short, with 14 bases between. CDR3 in amino acids: CASAQEGKTQYF. CDR3 DNA sequence: TGCGCCAGTGCACAGGAGGGGAAGACCCAGTACTTC.

The chain carries TRBV20-1 and TRBJ2-5; weak D call: TRBD2 (5 bases). Germline CDR1 DFQATT, CDR2 SNEGSKA (reference sequence). Trimming shortened V by 3 bases and J by 4 bases, and 6 bases separated the two germline ends. This CDR3 has 11 residues. Written as DNA, the CDR3 is TGCAGTGCTAGCGAGGGAGAGACCCAGTACTTC. Amino acid sequence: CSASEGETQYF.

V and J are TRBV27 and TRBJ2-1; TRBD2 matches 9 bases. J gave up 4 bases and V 5 bases, and 3 bases lay outside the gene matches. CDR1 and CDR2 from the germline V gene are MNHEY and SMNVEV (reference sequence). The CDR3 loop spans 14 amino acids. CDR3 DNA: TGTGCCAGCAGTAGCGGGGGGCCTTACAATGAGCAGTTCTTC. Translating it yields CASSSGGPYNEQFF.